This is a list of T cell receptor beta chains from one sample in a study of T cells after posttransplantation cyclophosphamide. Clones were sequenced by immunoSEQ multiplex PCR, and TCRdb holds only the in-frame ones, with some missing. This repertoire shows around 37,000 clones, around 80% found once; its top ten account for 6.5% to 9.5%. The sequencing used CD4+ T cells sorted from blood, collected 1903 days after a stem cell transplant with posttransplant cyclophosphamide. The source of these receptors is a female patient aged 40 to 50 who received an allogeneic stem cell transplant from a related donor, was CMV-positive, and had no GVHD. Some of the T cells may derive from the graft donor. Each CDR3 is given with its conserved first and last residue. The D gene is left open where the match is weak. Rows give clone size only sometimes, using once, few, many, or a class for an expanded clone.

d_gene	v_gene	j_gene	abundance	CDR3nt	CDR3aa
TRBD1	TRBV7-8	TRBJ2-5	NA	TGTGCCAGCAGCCTCGGGACAGAGCAGTACTTC	CASSLGTEQYF
NA	TRBV10-1	TRBJ1-5	NA	TGCGCCAGCAGTGAGGCCCGAGCAGTCGGGAATAGCAATCAGCCCCAGCATTTT	CASSEARAVGNSNQPQHF
TRBD1	TRBV7-9	TRBJ2-2	NA	TGTGCCAGCAGAGGGGACAGGGGGCCCGCGAACACCGGGGAGCTGTTTTTT	CASRGDRGPANTGELFF
NA	TRBV19	TRBJ2-5	NA	TGTGCCAGTAGAAAGCCTGGGGCTGGGGAGACCCAGTACTTC	CASRKPGAGETQYF
TRBD1	TRBV7-8	TRBJ2-7	NA	TGTGCCAGCAGCGTCAGGGGGTATAATTTTAACGACGAGCAGTACTTC	CASSVRGYNFNDEQYF
NA	TRBV10-3	TRBJ1-2	NA	TGTGCCATCAGTGAGTCATTGACTCCACGGGACTATGGCTACACCTTC	CAISESLTPRDYGYTF
TRBD2	TRBV7-2	TRBJ2-3	once	TGTGCCAGCAGCTCCGCGGGGGTTCTTACAGATACGCAGTATTTT	CASSSAGVLTDTQYF
NA	TRBV7-2	TRBJ1-5	few	TGTGCCAGCAGCCCCCCCGGAGGGATTAGCAATCAGCCCCAGCATTTT	CASSPPGGISNQPQHF
NA	TRBV20-1	TRBJ2-7	once	TGCAGTGCTAGAGGGCCCTACGAGCAGTACTTC	CSARGPYEQYF
TRBD1	TRBV28	TRBJ1-5	NA	TGTGCCAGCAGTGCCCACAGGGGGCGCGGGGGAGATCAGCCCCAGCATTTT	CASSAHRGRGGDQPQHF
TRBD2	TRBV9	TRBJ2-1	NA	TGTGCCAGCAGCGCTAGGACTAGCGGGGGATACAATGAGCAGTTCTTC	CASSARTSGGYNEQFF
TRBD2	TRBV5-4	TRBJ2-5	NA	TGTGCCAGCAGCTTGGAGGCGGGGGGGCCCCGAGAGACCCAGTACTTC	CASSLEAGGPRETQYF
TRBD1	TRBV11-2	TRBJ1-3	once	TGTGCCAGCAGCAGGGACAGCTTCTCTGGAAACACCATATATTTT	CASSRDSFSGNTIYF
NA	TRBV5-1	TRBJ1-6	few	TGCGCCAGCAGCTTGGCGGGCAGGGAAGGCTCACCCCTCCACTTT	CASSLAGREGSPLHF
NA	TRBV2	TRBJ1-5	few	TGTGCCAGCAGTATGTATAGCAATCAGCCCCAGCATTTT	CASSMYSNQPQHF
TRBD2	TRBV5-1	TRBJ2-1	NA	TGCGCCAGCAGCTTGGATCTAGCGGGGCTAGGGAATGAGCAGTTCTTC	CASSLDLAGLGNEQFF
TRBD1	TRBV19	TRBJ2-2	NA	TGTGCCAGTATGGGCGGGACAGGAGCGAACACCGGGGAGCTGTTTTTT	CASMGGTGANTGELFF
TRBD2	TRBV5-1	TRBJ2-3	NA	TGCGCCAGCAGCTTGGAGGCGGGGGGCGGCGCAGATACGCAGTATTTT	CASSLEAGGGADTQYF
TRBD2	TRBV5-1	TRBJ2-7	NA	TGCGCCAGCAGCGCGGGACTAGCCTCGTACGAGCAGTACTTC	CASSAGLASYEQYF
NA	TRBV18	TRBJ1-4	once	TGTGCCAGCTCACTGGGTTACAGTGAAAAACTGTTTTTT	CASSLGYSEKLFF
TRBD1	TRBV7-8	TRBJ2-1	NA	TGTGCCAGCAGCTTGAGGGGACAGGGCAGAAACAATGAGCAGTTCTTC	CASSLRGQGRNNEQFF
NA	TRBV9	TRBJ2-7	NA	TGTGCCAGCAGCGGACGCAGGGGGGCCTACGAGCAGTACTTC	CASSGRRGAYEQYF
TRBD2	TRBV9	TRBJ2-3	NA	TGTGCCAGCAGCCCCACCGGGGGAGCGGGGGGGCCGATAGATACGCAGTATTTT	CASSPTGGAGGPIDTQYF
NA	TRBV7-6	TRBJ1-2	NA	TGTGCCAGCAGCTTAAAGGTTGGCGGCCCCCAGGGTGGCTACACCTTC	CASSLKVGGPQGGYTF
TRBD1	TRBV7-7	TRBJ2-1	NA	TGTGCTAGCAGCTTGGGACAGGGGGGGATCAATGAGCAGTTCTTC	CASSLGQGGINEQFF
NA	TRBV11-2	TRBJ2-7	NA	TGTGCCAGCAGCATACAGCCCGGGACAACACGTGCCGAGCAGTACTTC	CASSIQPGTTRAEQYF
NA	TRBV19	TRBJ1-6	NA	TGTGCCAGTAGTGAATTATACAGGGTACGGGGAGTTTCACCCCTCCACTTT	CASSELYRVRGVSPLHF
TRBD1	TRBV7-9	TRBJ1-4	NA	TGTGCCAGCAGTCGCTTGGGTCTGACCCGGACAGGGTATAATGAAAAACTGTTTTTT	CASSRLGLTRTGYNEKLFF
TRBD1	TRBV2	TRBJ2-1	NA	TGTGCCAACAACCCGGGACAGCCCAAAAGCTCCTACAATGAGCAGTTCTTC	CANNPGQPKSSYNEQFF
NA	TRBV7-8	TRBJ2-1	few	TGTGCCAGCAGCCCGAGGGCCTACAATGAGCAGTTCTTC	CASSPRAYNEQFF
TRBD1	TRBV19	TRBJ1-2	NA	TGTGCCACTTCTAACCGGGGACAGGGGAACTATGGCTACACCTTC	CATSNRGQGNYGYTF
TRBD1	TRBV11-2	TRBJ2-5	NA	TGTGCCAGCAGCTTAGTGCCAGGGGGAGAGACCCAGTACTTC	CASSLVPGGETQYF
TRBD2	TRBV5-1	TRBJ2-3	NA	TGCGCCAGCAGCTTGGTTCGCGGGGGGGCCTTAGATACGCAGTATTTT	CASSLVRGGALDTQYF
NA	TRBV6-5	TRBJ1-5	NA	TGTGCCAGCAGTTACTCGGGGGCGAATAAGGAGCCCCAGCATTTT	CASSYSGANKEPQHF
NA	TRBV7-6	TRBJ1-5	NA	TGTGCCAGCAGCTCGAACAGGGATCAGCCCCAGCATTTT	CASSSNRDQPQHF
NA	TRBV28	TRBJ2-7	NA	TGTGCCAGCACGGGAGGGGGCTCCGAGCAGTACTTC	CASTGGGSEQYF
TRBD1	TRBV13	TRBJ1-3	NA	TGTGCCAGCAGCTTACCAGGACAGGGGCCTGGAAACACCATATATTTT	CASSLPGQGPGNTIYF
TRBD1	TRBV10-3	TRBJ2-7	NA	TGTGCCATCAGTAACACAGGGGGCAGTTACGAGCAGTACTTC	CAISNTGGSYEQYF
NA	TRBV9	TRBJ1-2	NA	TGTGCCAGCAGCGTGCTCTGGGAGGCTGATAACTATGGCTACACCTTC	CASSVLWEADNYGYTF
TRBD1	TRBV6-1	TRBJ1-5	once	TGTGCCAGCGGGCATACAGGGGGCGCGAATCAGCCCCAGCATTTT	CASGHTGGANQPQHF
NA	TRBV7-9	TRBJ1-6	NA	TGTGCCAGCAGCTTAGGGGGCCTACAGAATTCACCCCTCCACTTT	CASSLGGLQNSPLHF
TRBD2	TRBV7-8	TRBJ2-7	NA	TGTGCCAGCAGCCCCGGGACTAGCGGGACCTACGAGCAGTACTTC	CASSPGTSGTYEQYF
TRBD2	TRBV5-4	TRBJ2-2	once	TGTGCCAGCAGCTTGGGGCGGGGGGCTAACACCGGGGAGCTGTTTTTT	CASSLGRGANTGELFF
NA	TRBV6-5	TRBJ1-4	once	TGTGCCAGCAGGCAACAGGGTGGTGAAAAACTGTTTTTT	CASRQQGGEKLFF
NA	TRBV15	TRBJ1-1	NA	TGTGCCACCAGCAGAGATCTCCGCAGGGCTGAAGCTTTCTTT	CATSRDLRRAEAFF
NA	TRBV27	TRBJ1-2	NA	TGTGCCAGCAGTGCACCGGGACAAGGAATTGGGGGCTACACCTTC	CASSAPGQGIGGYTF
NA	TRBV7-8	TRBJ1-1	NA	TGTGCCAGCAGCTTTGGGGGGGGATACACTGAAGCTTTCTTT	CASSFGGGYTEAFF
NA	TRBV28	TRBJ2-7	NA	TGTGCCAGCAGTTATATGGGACTTTCAGCGGGTCCCCGGTACGAGCAGTACTTC	CASSYMGLSAGPRYEQYF
NA	TRBV7-2	TRBJ2-5	NA	TGTGCCAGCAGCTTACGAAGAGTAGAGACCCAGTACTTC	CASSLRRVETQYF
NA	TRBV6-5	TRBJ1-3	NA	TGTGCCAGCACCAACCCCGGTTACGGAAACACCATATATTTT	CASTNPGYGNTIYF
NA	TRBV25-1	TRBJ1-1	NA	TGTGCCAGCACCGCAGGGGTCCCGGCCGGGGCTTTCTTT	CASTAGVPAGAFF
TRBD1	TRBV10-3	TRBJ2-7	NA	TGTGCCATCAGAGGGACAGGGGTCCACGAGCAGTACTTC	CAIRGTGVHEQYF
NA	TRBV19	TRBJ1-1	NA	TGTGCCAGTAGTGTTCAGTTCAGGGCCCACACTGAAGCTTTCTTT	CASSVQFRAHTEAFF
TRBD2	TRBV4-3	TRBJ2-1	NA	TGCGCCAGCAGCCAAGAAGTGGGGGGTAGCGGGGGTGGGAATGAGCAGTTCTTC	CASSQEVGGSGGGNEQFF
TRBD2	TRBV10-2	TRBJ2-1	NA	TGCGCCAGCATTCCCCCTCCGGCTAGCGGGGGGAATTACAATGAGCAGTTCTTC	CASIPPPASGGNYNEQFF